This T cell receptor beta chain comes out of a study of T cell responses to AZD1222 COVID-19 vaccine. On the study more broadly: Doses given second, at about 4 or about 12 weeks, were pooled. Overall study results and limits: Seropositive status at baseline applied to only five or six AZD1222 recipients.

Trimming stripped 5 bases from V and 4 bases from J, with 12 bases between. The germline V gene has CDR1 LNHDA and CDR2 SQIVND (reference sequence). This CDR3 is 14 amino acids long. This table comes from immunoSEQ multiplex PCR, and its TCRdb copy is limited to in-frame clones, with some not included. Found here are 60,000 to 75,000 clones, approximately 80% of them singletons; the top ten hold 20%. This clone was observed once. The antigen remains unidentified. This chain links TRBV19 with TRBJ2-1; D ambiguous. Here the sequenced sample was peripheral blood, taken on day 0 of AZD1222 vaccination. The sequence was obtained from an adult in good health. CDR3 protein: CASSRGGDYNEQFF. DNA of the CDR3: TGTGCCAGTAGTCGCGGCGGAGATTACAATGAGCAGTTCTTC.